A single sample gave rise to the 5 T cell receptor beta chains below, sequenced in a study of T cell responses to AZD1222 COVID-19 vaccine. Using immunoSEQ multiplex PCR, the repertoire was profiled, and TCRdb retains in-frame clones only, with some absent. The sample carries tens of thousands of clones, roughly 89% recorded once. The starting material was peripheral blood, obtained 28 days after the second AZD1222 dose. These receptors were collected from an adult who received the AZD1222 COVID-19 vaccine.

CDR3 DNA sequence: TGCGCCAGCAGTCATCCCAGGGGCAACAATGAGCAGTTCTTC. This codes for CASSHPRGNNEQFF. The chain links TRBV23-1 to TRBJ2-1, with D maybe TRBD1 (6 bases). TRBV23-1 counts as an open reading frame of uncertain function. This CDR3 has 14 residues. V lost 3 bases and J 5 bases, leaving 11 bases between the germline ends.

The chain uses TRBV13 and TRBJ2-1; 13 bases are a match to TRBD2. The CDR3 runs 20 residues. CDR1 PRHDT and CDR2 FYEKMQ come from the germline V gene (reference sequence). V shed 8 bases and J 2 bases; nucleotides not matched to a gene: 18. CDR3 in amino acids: CASSSYARTSGRRTYNEQFF. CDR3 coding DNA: TGTGCCAGCTCGTCTTATGCGCGGACTAGCGGGAGAAGGACCTACAATGAGCAGTTCTTC.

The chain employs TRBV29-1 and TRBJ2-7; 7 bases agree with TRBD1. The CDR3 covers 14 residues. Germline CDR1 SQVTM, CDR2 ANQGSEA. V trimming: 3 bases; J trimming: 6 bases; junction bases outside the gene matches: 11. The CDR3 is CSVEFARAGGEQYF. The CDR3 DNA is TGCAGCGTTGAGTTCGCCCGGGCAGGGGGCGAGCAGTACTTC.

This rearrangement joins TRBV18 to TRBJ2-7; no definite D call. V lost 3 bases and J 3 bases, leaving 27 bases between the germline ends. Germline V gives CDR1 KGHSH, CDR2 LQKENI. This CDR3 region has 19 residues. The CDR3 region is CASSPRVKNSASLIYEQYF. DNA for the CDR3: TGTGCCAGCTCACCTAGGGTGAAGAATTCAGCCTCTTTGATCTACGAGCAGTACTTC.

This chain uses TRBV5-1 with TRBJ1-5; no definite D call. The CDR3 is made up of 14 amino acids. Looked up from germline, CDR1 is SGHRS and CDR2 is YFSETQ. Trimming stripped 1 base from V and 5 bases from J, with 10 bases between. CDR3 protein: CASSLLAGDQPQHF. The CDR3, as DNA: TGCGCCAGCAGCTTGTTAGCAGGCGATCAGCCCCAGCATTTT.